The 6 T cell receptor beta chains given below trace back to one sample, sequenced in a study of blood T cell repertoires in COVID-19. Sequenced by immunoSEQ multiplex PCR; TCRdb stores in-frame clones only, minus some. The table shows 15,000 to 17,000 clones, with under 80% occurring only once. The sequencing sample was made of peripheral blood. Receptors were obtained from a man between 65 and 85 years old with active or convalescent COVID-19.

The chain combines TRBV30 with TRBJ1-5, with 7 bases fitting TRBD1. Germline CDR1 is GTSNPN and CDR2 is SVGIG (reference sequence). This CDR3 is built from 14 residues. The J segment lost 4 bases and the V segment lost 4 bases, leaving 7 bases of the junction unmatched. In DNA form, the CDR3 reads TGTGCCTGGACCGGGGGACAGCGGAATCAGCCCCAGCATTTT. It yields the protein CAWTGGQRNQPQHF.

This clone was seen only once. The chain couples TRBV3-1 (or the pseudogene TRBV3-2) to TRBJ2-5, with TRBD1 matching 9 bases. This CDR3 is 17 amino acids long. The germline V gene has CDR1 LGHDT and CDR2 YNNKEL (reference sequence). The V and J ends lost 7 bases and 4 bases, in that order; junction bases with no gene match: 16. This CDR3 reads CASTLAQGAIWGETQYF. For the CDR3, the DNA is TGTGCCAGCACCCTGGCACAGGGGGCGATTTGGGGAGAGACCCAGTACTTC.

This clone was seen more than once but under ten times. As DNA, the CDR3 is TGCGCCAGCACCGGTACCATAAACACCGGGGAGCTGTTTTTT. Encoded protein: CASTGTINTGELFF. The gene calls are TRBV5-1 and TRBJ2-2; D uncertain. Germline V lookup: CDR1 SGHRS, CDR2 YFSETQ. The ends were cut back, 6 bases at V and 2 bases at J, with 11 bases in the middle. CDR3 length equals 14 residues.

The gene calls are TRBV20-1 and TRBJ2-5, with a weak D call TRBD1 (6 bases). This CDR3 has 11 residues. CDR1 DFQATT and CDR2 SNEGSKA come from the germline V gene (reference sequence). CDR3 amino acids: CIWTDQETQYF. The CDR3 DNA follows: TGCATTTGGACAGACCAAGAGACCCAGTACTTC.

This clone is a singleton in its sample. J is TRBJ2-1 and V is TRBV5-1; a possible D gene is TRBD1 (5 bases). Germline loops: CDR1 SGHRS, CDR2 YFSETQ. With 1 base removed from V and 8 bases from J, the gap between germline ends came to 7 bases. CDR3 length equals 12 residues. The CDR3 nucleotides are TGCGCCAGCAGCTTGAGGGGATATGAGCAGTTCTTC. It specifies CASSLRGYEQFF.

The chain joins TRBV6-6 to TRBJ2-3; 7 nucleotides agree with TRBD2. With V trimmed by 5 bases and J by 2 bases, 7 bases remained unmatched. Germline loops: CDR1 MNHNY, CDR2 SVGAGI (reference sequence). The CDR3 contains 15 residues. The CDR3 sequence is CASSPSSGYTDTQYF. The CDR3 DNA follows: TGTGCCAGCAGTCCATCTAGCGGCTACACAGATACGCAGTATTTT.